Sequencing of this T cell receptor beta chain was carried out in a study of T cell responses to AZD1222 COVID-19 vaccine. Whole-study findings and limits: Variant regions that are unmutated are reportedly the target of nearly half of spike-specific TCRs.

This CDR3 has 13 residues. V lost 2 bases to trimming and J lost 7 bases, with 12 bases between them. Germline-derived CDR1 and CDR2 are GTSNPN and SVGIG (reference sequence). To note about this clone: As yet, its antigen is unknown.

Generated by immunoSEQ multiplex PCR, the TCRdb table keeps only in-frame clones and is missing some. The repertoire holds just over 80,000 clones, with around 89% as singletons. The sequences come from peripheral blood, collected on day 0 of AZD1222 vaccination. The chain recombines TRBV30 with TRBJ2-1; D remains unclear. The source is an adult in good health. DNA of the CDR3: TGTGCCTGGAGTTCTCAAACCGGGAATGAGCAGTTCTTC. The encoded protein is CAWSSQTGNEQFF.